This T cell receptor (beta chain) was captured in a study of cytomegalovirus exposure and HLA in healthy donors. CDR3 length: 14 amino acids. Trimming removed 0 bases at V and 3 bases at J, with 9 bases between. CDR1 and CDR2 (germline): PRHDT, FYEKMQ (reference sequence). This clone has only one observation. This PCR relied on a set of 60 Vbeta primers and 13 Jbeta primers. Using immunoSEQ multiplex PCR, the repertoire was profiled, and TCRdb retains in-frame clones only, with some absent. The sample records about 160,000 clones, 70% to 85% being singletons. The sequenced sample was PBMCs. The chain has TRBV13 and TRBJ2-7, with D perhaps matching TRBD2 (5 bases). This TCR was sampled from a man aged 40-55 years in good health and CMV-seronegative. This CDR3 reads CASSLGSSHYEQYF. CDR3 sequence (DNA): TGTGCCAGCAGCTTAGGTTCTAGCCACTACGAGCAGTACTTC.